One sample yielded the 16 T cell receptor beta chains listed below, sequenced in a study of T cell changes during pregnancy in multiple sclerosis. Method: immunoSEQ multiplex PCR; TCRdb's copy keeps in-frame clones and lacks some. The sample contains tens of thousands of clones, 90% to 95% of which appear only once. Source: peripheral blood, taken in the second trimester of pregnancy. These receptors were collected from a female donor with multiple sclerosis, enrolled in a pregnancy study.

The chain uses TRBV7-9 and TRBJ1-2; TRBD1 might be the D (5 bases). The ends were cut back, 3 bases at V and 7 bases at J, with 12 bases in the middle. CDR3 length: 13 amino acids. Germline V gene data show CDR1 as SEHNR and CDR2 as FQNEAQ (reference sequence). DNA of the CDR3: TGTGCCAGCAGCTTCATGGGGCTCGGTGGCTACACCTTC. It encodes CASSFMGLGGYTF. Filled out from reference TRBV7-9 and TRBJ1-2, the complete variable domain reads DTGVSQNPRHKITKRGQNVTFRCDPISEHNRLYWYRQTLGQGPEFLTYFQNEAQLEKSRLLSDRFSAERPKGSFSTLEIQRTEQGDSAMYLCASSFMGLGGYTFGSGTRLTVV.

Note on this clone: The sample carries other DNA sequences with the same CDR3. This chain connects TRBV5-6 to TRBJ1-1, with 8 bases identical to TRBD1. After removal of 4 bases from V and 1 base from J, the junction contained 3 bases not matched to a gene. The CDR3 has 14 residues. Germline assignment: CDR1 SGHDT and CDR2 YYEEEE. CDR3 sequence reads: CASSPGTGNTEAFF. CDR3 in DNA: TGTGCCAGCAGCCCTGGGACAGGGAACACTGAAGCTTTCTTT.

This clone occurred once. CDR3 protein: CASSRGSYEQYF. In nucleotides, the CDR3 is TGTGCCAGCAGTAGGGGAAGCTACGAGCAGTACTTC. The V and J genes are TRBV28 and TRBJ2-7; possible D gene TRBD1, 5 bases. The CDR3 is 12 residues long. Germline V gene sequence: CDR1 MDHEN, CDR2 SYDVKM. V dropped 5 bases and J dropped 3 bases, with 8 bases sitting between them.

This rearrangement joins TRBV11-3 to TRBJ1-5; unclear D gene. V lost 2 bases and J lost 8, with 19 bases in between. The CDR3 totals 16 residues. Germline V gene lookup returns CDR1 SGHNT and CDR2 YENEEA. The CDR3 DNA reads as TGTGCCAGCAGCTTAAGTGAACAGTCCAGATCAGAGCCCCAGCATTTT. This sequence encodes CASSLSEQSRSEPQHF.

The chain joins TRBV4-2 to TRBJ2-7; 12 positions match TRBD2. Germline CDR1 LGHNA, CDR2 YNFKEQ. CDR3 size: 16 residues. V was clipped by 1 base and J by 5 bases; unmatched bases: 6. The CDR3 DNA is TGTGCCAGCAGCCAAGGCGATCTAGCGGGAGGGAACGAGCAGTACTTC. This encodes CASSQGDLAGGNEQYF.

V gene TRBV5-6 combines with J gene TRBJ1-3; TRBD1 might be the D (5 bases). V lost 8 bases, J lost 2 bases, and 23 bases lay in between. CDR1 and CDR2 (germline): SGHDT, YYEEEE. The length of the CDR3 is 17 residues. CDR3: CARSTRRRGVPGNTIYF. CDR3 nucleotide sequence: TGTGCCAGGTCAACTCGGCGGCGGGGGGTGCCTGGAAACACCATATATTTT.

V usage is TRBV7-6 and J usage is TRBJ1-1; 9 bases map to TRBD1. The CDR3 totals 12 residues. J lost 4 bases, V lost 10 bases, and 4 bases had no gene match. Germline V gene sequence: CDR1 SGHVS, CDR2 FNYEAQ. The CDR3 region has the DNA TGTGCCACTAAGACAGGGGGCACTGAAGCTTTCTTT. Protein sequence: CATKTGGTEAFF.

The chain employs TRBV18 and TRBJ1-6; perhaps TRBD1 as D (5 bases). The CDR3 sequence is 13 residues long. Germline CDR1 reads KGHSH; CDR2 reads LQKENI. Trimming removed 6 bases at V and 8 bases at J, with 11 bases between. CDR3 in DNA: TGTGCCAGCTCGTACCAGGGTGATTCACCCCTCCACTTT. Translating gives CASSYQGDSPLHF.

The DNA of the CDR3 is TGTGCCAGCTCATCGACCGGGACAGGGAACATTCAGTACTTC. Its protein product is CASSSTGTGNIQYF. The rearrangement joins TRBV18 to TRBJ2-4; 9 nucleotides match TRBD1. V gave up 5 bases and J gave up 7 bases; unmatched junction bases: 6. CDR1 is KGHSH, CDR2 LQKENI, per germline. This CDR3 is built from 14 residues.

The rearrangement links TRBV27 to TRBJ2-3, with D possibly matching TRBD1 (6 bases). The length of the CDR3 is 13 residues. V lost 10 bases, J lost 6 bases, and 17 bases lay in between. The germline V gene encodes CDR1 MNHEY and CDR2 SMNVEV (reference sequence). In nucleotides, the CDR3 is TGTGCCACCGGGGTACAGGGAGTGGATACGCAGTATTTT. It is translated as CATGVQGVDTQYF.

The chain has TRBV29-1 and TRBJ2-1; tentative D call: TRBD2 (6 bases). Trimming shortened V by 4 bases and J by 4 bases, and 11 bases separated the two germline ends. The CDR3 contains 13 residues. Germline CDR1 SQVTM, CDR2 ANQGSEA. The CDR3 region has the DNA TGCAGCGTTGGTAGCGGAGCTTACAATGAGCAGTTCTTC. Translating gives CSVGSGAYNEQFF.

The rearrangement joins TRBV5-1 to TRBJ2-7, with D unresolved. V was cut by 1 base and J by 2 bases, with 10 bases left in between. The germline V gene encodes CDR1 SGHRS and CDR2 YFSETQ. This CDR3 has 14 residues. DNA of the CDR3: TGCGCCAGCAGCTTGATCGGCGGCCCCTACGAGCAGTACTTC. Residues: CASSLIGGPYEQYF. The whole variable domain, remainder taken from reference TRBV5-1 and TRBJ2-7, is KAGVTQTPRYLIKTRGQQVTLSCSPISGHRSVSWYQQTPGQGLQFLFEYFSETQRNKGNFPGRFSGRQFSNSRSEMNVSTLELGDSALYLCASSLIGGPYEQYFGPGTRLTVT.

The V and J genes are TRBV11-2 and TRBJ2-1, with a possible D match to TRBD2 (5 bases). Germline CDR1 SGHAT, CDR2 FQNNGV. V dropped 3 bases and J dropped 1 base, with 13 bases sitting between them. CDR3 length: 16 residues. The DNA for the CDR3 is TGTGCCAGCAGCTTGGGCTTGAGGGAGTCCTACAATGAGCAGTTCTTC. Encoded protein: CASSLGLRESYNEQFF.

This clone was seen once. This rearrangement joins TRBV5-1 to TRBJ2-4, with 8 bases identical to TRBD2. This CDR3 contains 14 residues. J lost 4 bases, V lost 2 bases, and 2 bases had no gene match. Germline-derived CDR1 and CDR2 are SGHRS and YFSETQ. This CDR3 reads CASSFGGEKNIQYF. CDR3 bases: TGCGCCAGCAGCTTCGGGGGGGAAAAAAACATTCAGTACTTC.

The rearrangement joins TRBV13 to TRBJ1-1; no definite D call. Trimming stripped 1 base from V and 8 bases from J, with 8 bases between. This CDR3 is 12 amino acids long. Looked up from germline, CDR1 is PRHDT and CDR2 is FYEKMQ (reference sequence). The CDR3 DNA is TGTGCCAGCAGCTTAGTTGGAGGCGAAGCTTTCTTT. Protein: CASSLVGGEAFF.

V usage is TRBV11-2 and J usage is TRBJ2-7, with 10 positions matching TRBD1. With V trimmed by 5 bases and J by 6 bases, 16 bases remained unmatched. Germline V lookup: CDR1 SGHAT, CDR2 FQNNGV. The CDR3 sequence is 17 residues long. The chain's CDR3 is CASSPSEWDRGFGEQYF. The CDR3 DNA sequence: TGTGCCAGCAGCCCATCCGAGTGGGACAGGGGTTTCGGCGAGCAGTACTTC.